A selection of T cell receptor beta chains follows, all from one sample in a study of cytomegalovirus exposure and HLA in healthy donors. Data came from immunoSEQ multiplex PCR; TCRdb stores just in-frame clones and leaves some out. The sample consists of about 37,000 clones, approximately 80% of them appearing once. Sequenced: PBMCs. The receptors here all came from a woman aged 35 to 49 in good health and CMV-seronegative. The CDR3 runs from the conserved cysteine through the conserved F or W. A D gene is named only where the DNA matches it firmly. A row's size may be missing; if present it is once, few, many or a size class.

TRBV5-4	-	-	TRBJ1-6	TGTGACAGCAGCGCGGACAGAGGGACCCTCAATAATTCACCCCTCCACTTT	CDSSADRGTLNNSPLHF
TRBV4-2	-	TRBD2	TRBJ2-1	TGTGCCAGCAGCCAGGGGACTAGCGGGGGAAATGAGCAGTTCTTC	CASSQGTSGGNEQFF
TRBV11-3	-	-	TRBJ2-2	TGTGCCAGCAGCCCAGGGACACCCGGGGAGCTGTTTTTT	CASSPGTPGELFF
TRBV7-9	once	-	TRBJ2-5	TGTGCCAGCACCCAAGACAGCCAAGAGACCCAGTACTTC	CASTQDSQETQYF
TRBV7-8	-	-	TRBJ2-3	TGTGCCAGCAGAGTAGGAAGCCGGGAAGATACGCAGTATTTT	CASRVGSREDTQYF
TRBV6-6	-	TRBD1	TRBJ1-5	TGTGCCACGACTAAGGGGGCTGGCCAGCCCCAGCATTTT	CATTKGAGQPQHF
TRBV13	-	TRBD2	TRBJ2-3	TGTGCCAGCAGCCGGACTAGCGGGGGGGCTAATACGCAGTATTTT	CASSRTSGGANTQYF
TRBV7-2	-	-	TRBJ1-4	TGTGCCAGCAGCCCTTCGTCGAGTGAAAAACTGTTTTTT	CASSPSSSEKLFF
TRBV7-8	-	TRBD1	TRBJ1-4	TGTGCCAGCAGCTTAGAAGGCAGGGGGCCGACTAATGAAAAACTGTTTTTT	CASSLEGRGPTNEKLFF
TRBV6-1	few	-	TRBJ2-3	TGTGCCAGCAGTGTCCGGGACACAGCAGATACGCAGTATTTT	CASSVRDTADTQYF
TRBV9	-	TRBD1	TRBJ1-1	TGTGCCAGCAGCCCGAGGCCGTATACAGGGGTCTCTGAAGCTTTCTTT	CASSPRPYTGVSEAFF
TRBV19	few	TRBD2	TRBJ2-1	TGTGCCAGTAGTCTAACAAGCGGGGGGGGATCCTACAATGAGCAGTTCTTC	CASSLTSGGGSYNEQFF
TRBV29-1	-	-	TRBJ1-1	TGCAGCGAGACACCCTTGAACACTGAAGCTTTCTTT	CSETPLNTEAFF
TRBV2	few	-	TRBJ1-1	TGTGCCAGCAGTGAAACAGGGAGGGACACTGAAGCTTTCTTT	CASSETGRDTEAFF
TRBV7-9	-	-	TRBJ2-7	TGTGCCAGCAGCTCCTCCGGGGTCAACGAGCAGTACTTC	CASSSSGVNEQYF
TRBV7-2	-	TRBD1	TRBJ1-5	TGTGCCAGCAGCACCCAGGGGGCCAGCAATCAGCCCCAGCATTTT	CASSTQGASNQPQHF
TRBV29-1	-	TRBD2	TRBJ2-5	TGCAGCACATTGATAGCGGGGGTTGATACCCAGTACTTC	CSTLIAGVDTQYF
TRBV18	-	-	TRBJ1-1	TGTGCCAGCTCACCACCGAGTCCCCAGGGAGGTACAGCTTTCTTT	CASSPPSPQGGTAFF
TRBV19	-	TRBD1	TRBJ2-6	TGTGCCACCACCCCCGACAGGGCCTACTCTGGGGCCAACGTCCTGACTTTC	CATTPDRAYSGANVLTF
TRBV27	-	-	TRBJ1-1	TGTGCCAGCAGTCCCACAGGGACCACTGAAGCTTTCTTT	CASSPTGTTEAFF
TRBV6-6	-	TRBD1	TRBJ1-5	TGTGCCAGCAGTTACTCCAGGGGGCTAAATCAGCCCCAGCATTTT	CASSYSRGLNQPQHF
TRBV9	-	TRBD2	TRBJ2-1	TGTGCCAGCAGCATAATAGCGGGGGGTTTTTCAAATGAGCAGTTCTTC	CASSIIAGGFSNEQFF
TRBV6-1	-	TRBD1	TRBJ2-3	TGTGCCAGCAGTGAGACAGGGGGCACAGATACGCAGTATTTT	CASSETGGTDTQYF